This T cell receptor beta chain was found in a study of post-analysis software for immune sequencing data. Built from TCR beta cDNA, the libraries had unique molecular identifiers in them. TCRdb reprocessed the PCR reads via MiXCR and lists one record per CDR3 protein. The sample includes hundreds of thousands of distinct CDR3 sequences, 30% of them seen just once. The germline gives CDR1 SGHRS, CDR2 YFSETQ. CDR3 length: 14 residues. Trimming left V 0 bases short and J 2 bases short, with 7 bases between. General observations from the study: There were roughly 5 TRBV segments more frequent in patients than controls, and TRBV5-6, TRBV5-1 and TRBV20-1 were among them.

This clonotype was counted ten times or more. Its antigen is unidentified. The chain carries TRBV5-1 and TRBJ2-3; weak D call: TRBD2 (6 bases). The source is a girl aged 5-17 years with multiple sclerosis. Sequenced: blood. CDR3 loop: CASSLARDTDTQYF. Written as DNA, the CDR3 is TGCGCCAGCAGCTTGGCGCGGGACACAGATACGCAGTATTTT.